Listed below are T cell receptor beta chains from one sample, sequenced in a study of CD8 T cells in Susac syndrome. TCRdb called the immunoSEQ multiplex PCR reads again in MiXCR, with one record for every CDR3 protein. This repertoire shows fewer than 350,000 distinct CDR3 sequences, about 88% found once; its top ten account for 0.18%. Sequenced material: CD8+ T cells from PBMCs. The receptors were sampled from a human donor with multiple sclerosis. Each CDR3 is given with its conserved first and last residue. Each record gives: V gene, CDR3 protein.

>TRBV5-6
CASSLYATDFQETQYF
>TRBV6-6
CATSLGAATNEKLFF
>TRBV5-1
CASRINGDRDYYGYTF
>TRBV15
CATTRTGNQPQHF
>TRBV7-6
CASSTPRGGLAGGEQFF
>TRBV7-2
CASSATSGDYNEQFF
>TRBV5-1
CASSLGGTHDEQFF
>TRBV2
CASMVRLQETQYF
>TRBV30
CAWSFGQGIYYEQYF
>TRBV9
CASSVASANTGELFF
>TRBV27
CASSPRDGLAQPQHF
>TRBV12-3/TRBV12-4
CASSFGGHEQFF
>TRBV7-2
CASSSAGTVKGYGYTF
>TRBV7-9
CASSRSNNEQFF
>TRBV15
CATSREGGSGANVLTF
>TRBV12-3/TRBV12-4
CASSLLDSSWGTEAFF
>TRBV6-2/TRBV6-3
CASSSVTGNNEQFF
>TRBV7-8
CASSRGLETQYF
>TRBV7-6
CASSSPIEGGETQYF
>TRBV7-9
CASSLEVNEQYF
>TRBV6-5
CASSHTAGDYGYTF
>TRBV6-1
CASSEGTDTQYF
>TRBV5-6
CASSFVAEETQYF
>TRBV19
CASSLAGTTGELFF
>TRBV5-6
CASTGSGNTIYF
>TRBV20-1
CSARAGQSSYEQYF
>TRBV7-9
CASSLVLPGAGEKLFF
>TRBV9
CASSVEDGYEQYF
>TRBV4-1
CASSQDPGTASYEQYF
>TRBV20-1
CSAAPRGNYEQYF
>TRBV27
CASGVGGPYEQYF
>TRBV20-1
CSARKLDSYEQYF
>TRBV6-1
CASSPFLDRGTDTQYF
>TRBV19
CASSSGQVYEQYF
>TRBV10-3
CAISEIGLAGGHEQFF
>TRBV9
CASSDTAGGPAETQYF
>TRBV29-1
CSVESPPTGPSTDTQYF
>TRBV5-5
CASSFLAGIYNEQFF
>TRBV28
CASQIPGSYEQYF
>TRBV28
CASTPSARGKRYTF
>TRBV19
CASSRSGTETVWISGNTIYF
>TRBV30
CAWSREINYGYTF
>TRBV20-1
CSARPRQGGRLGNEQFF
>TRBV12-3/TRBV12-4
CASSLFGSGVFYEQYF
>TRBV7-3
CASSLTGDYSYNEQFF
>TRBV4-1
CASSQEEAGTILREQYF
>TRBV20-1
CSARTWTYSNQPQHF
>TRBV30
CAWSGLGGGSYEQYF